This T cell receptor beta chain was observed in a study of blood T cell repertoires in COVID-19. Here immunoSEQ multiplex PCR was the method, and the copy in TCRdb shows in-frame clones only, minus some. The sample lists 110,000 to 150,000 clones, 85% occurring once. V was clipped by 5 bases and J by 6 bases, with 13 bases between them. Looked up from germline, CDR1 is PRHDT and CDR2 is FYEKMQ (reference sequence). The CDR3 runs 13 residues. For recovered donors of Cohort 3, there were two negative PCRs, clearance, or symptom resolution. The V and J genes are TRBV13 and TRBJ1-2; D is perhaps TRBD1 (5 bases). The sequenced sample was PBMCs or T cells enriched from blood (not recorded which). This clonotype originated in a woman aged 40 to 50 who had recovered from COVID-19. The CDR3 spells CASSHDREHGYTF. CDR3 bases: TGTGCCAGCAGCCACGACAGAGAACATGGCTACACCTTC.